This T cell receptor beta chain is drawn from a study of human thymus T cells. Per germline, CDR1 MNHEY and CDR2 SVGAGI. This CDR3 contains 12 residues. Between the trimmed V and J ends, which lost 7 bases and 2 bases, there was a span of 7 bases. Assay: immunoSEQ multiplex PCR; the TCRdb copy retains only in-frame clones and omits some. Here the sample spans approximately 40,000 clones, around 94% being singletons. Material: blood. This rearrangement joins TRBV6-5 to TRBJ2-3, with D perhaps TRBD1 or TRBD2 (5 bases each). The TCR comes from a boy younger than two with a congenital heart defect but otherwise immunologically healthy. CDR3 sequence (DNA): TGTGCCAGCACGGGACCCACAGATACGCAGTATTTT. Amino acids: CASTGPTDTQYF.